Listed here are 26 T cell receptor beta chains from one sample, sequenced in a study of technical replicates of blood from a handful of donors. Here immunoSEQ multiplex PCR was the method, and the copy in TCRdb shows in-frame clones only, minus some. There are 54,000 or so clones in the sample; around 94% occur only once, and over 0.2% lies in the top ten. The sequenced material came from T cells isolated from PBMCs. These receptors were collected from a human donor in good health.

The CDR3 DNA reads as TGCGCCAGCAGCCCACCCAGCGAGCCCCTCACAGATACGCAGTATTTT. Its translation: CASSPPSEPLTDTQYF. The chain carries TRBV5-1 and TRBJ2-3; D is ambiguous. Trimming shortened V by 4 bases and J by 2 bases, and 17 bases separated the two germline ends. Germline V gene sequence: CDR1 SGHRS, CDR2 YFSETQ. The CDR3 is 16 amino acids.

The chain links TRBV5-4 to TRBJ1-1, with 7 bases aligning to TRBD1. Per the germline V gene, CDR1 is SGHNT and CDR2 is YYREEE (reference sequence). The trim removed 4 bases at V and 3 bases at J, leaving 6 bases unmatched. The CDR3 covers 14 residues. CDR3 nucleotides: TGTGCCAGCAGCGGAAGACAGGGACACACTGAAGCTTTCTTT. Protein sequence: CASSGRQGHTEAFF. The variable domain in full, with the rest retrieved from reference TRBV5-4 and TRBJ1-1, is ETGVTQSPTHLIKTRGQQVTLRCSSQSGHNTVSWYQQALGQGPQFIFQYYREEENGRGNFPPRFSGLQFPNYSSELNVNALELDDSALYLCASSGRQGHTEAFFGQGTRLTVV.

CDR3 loop: CASSVNNVGGLAGNIQYF. The DNA for the CDR3 is TGTGCCAGCAGCGTAAATAACGTCGGGGGGCTAGCGGGGAACATTCAGTACTTC. The rearrangement links TRBV9 to TRBJ2-4; 9 positions match TRBD2. V lost 1 base, J lost 7 bases, and 15 bases stayed unmatched. This CDR3 region has 18 residues. Germline CDR1 reads SGDLS; CDR2 reads YYNGEE.

This chain links TRBV14 with TRBJ1-1; no firm D call. This CDR3 is 13 amino acids long. Trimming cost V 2 bases and J 4 bases, with 8 bases left between them. Germline V gene sequence: CDR1 SGHDN, CDR2 FVKESK. CDR3 region: CASSQQESTEAFF. The CDR3 DNA is TGTGCCAGCAGCCAACAAGAGAGCACTGAAGCTTTCTTT.

The chain links TRBV10-3 to TRBJ1-6, with 9 bases identical to TRBD1. This CDR3 region has 15 residues. V shed 7 bases and J 6 bases; nucleotides not matched to a gene: 7. Looked up from germline, CDR1 is ENHRY and CDR2 is SYGVKD. The CDR3 loop is CAINPGQGPNSPLHF. CDR3 sequence (DNA): TGTGCCATCAACCCGGGACAGGGACCTAATTCACCCCTCCACTTT.

V is TRBV5-1 and J is TRBJ2-1; tentative D call: TRBD2 (6 bases). Per the germline V gene, CDR1 is SGHRS and CDR2 is YFSETQ. The length of the CDR3 is 16 residues. V lost 3 bases, J lost 3 bases, and 16 bases lay in between. The CDR3 here is CASSSLEAGRYNEQFF. The DNA for the CDR3 is TGCGCCAGCAGCTCGTTGGAGGCGGGACGCTACAATGAGCAGTTCTTC.

This sequence joins TRBV5-1 and TRBJ2-7, with TRBD2 as a possible D gene (6 bases). The ends were cut back, 1 base at V and 2 bases at J, with 13 bases in the middle. Germline V gene data show CDR1 as SGHRS and CDR2 as YFSETQ. The CDR3 has 15 amino acids. Here the CDR3 DNA reads TGCGCCAGCAGCTTGACGGGGGAGGTACCCTACGAGCAGTACTTC. It encodes CASSLTGEVPYEQYF.

The J gene is TRBJ1-2, the V gene TRBV28; no clear D gene. The CDR3 has 12 residues. Germline V gene lookup returns CDR1 MDHEN and CDR2 SYDVKM. V lost 6 bases to trimming and J lost 1 base, with 6 bases between them. Here the CDR3 DNA reads TGTGCCAGCAGGTCCTTTAACTATGGCTACACCTTC. As protein: CASRSFNYGYTF.

V and J are TRBV14 and TRBJ1-2, with TRBD1 as a possible D gene (6 bases). Trimming removed 1 base at V and 4 bases at J, with 19 bases between. Germline assignment: CDR1 SGHDN and CDR2 FVKESK. This CDR3 region has 17 residues. The CDR3 coding sequence is TGTGCCAGCAGCCAAGGGGGGCGAAGGCTGGGTGGCTATGGCTACACCTTC. It yields the protein CASSQGGRRLGGYGYTF.

The rearrangement joins TRBV7-8 to TRBJ2-7; 12 bases align to TRBD2. The germline gives CDR1 SGHVS, CDR2 FQNEAQ. CDR3 size: 16 residues. V was pared by 8 bases and J by 3 bases, with 11 bases of the junction left unmatched. Here the CDR3 reads CASGLGGLAGDYEQYF. The DNA of the CDR3 is TGTGCCAGCGGCCTGGGGGGACTAGCGGGTGACTACGAGCAGTACTTC.

The chain carries TRBV6-5 and TRBJ1-2, with 8 bases that match TRBD1. Germline trimming cut 4 bases from V and 1 base from J; bases unmatched to any gene: 5. The CDR3 consists of 15 residues. CDR1 and CDR2 from the germline V gene are MNHEY and SVGAGI. The CDR3 DNA reads TGTGCCAGCAGTTCCTACAGGGGGTTTAACTATGGCTACACCTTC. Translation: CASSSYRGFNYGYTF.

The chain combines TRBV5-1 with TRBJ2-1; 8 positions match TRBD1. With V trimmed by 0 bases and J by 7 bases, 9 bases remained unmatched. Germline assignment: CDR1 SGHRS and CDR2 YFSETQ. The CDR3 is 16 residues long. CDR3 nucleotides: TGCGCCAGCAGCTTGGACCCGGGACAGGTGGGAAATGAGCAGTTCTTC. Protein product: CASSLDPGQVGNEQFF.

The chain links TRBV5-1 to TRBJ2-5, with 10 nucleotides matching TRBD2. Germline V gene sequence: CDR1 SGHRS, CDR2 YFSETQ. V trimming: 6 bases; J trimming: 0 bases; junction bases outside the gene matches: 14. The CDR3 covers 18 residues. The CDR3 loop reads CASTRTSGDTLYQETQYF. For the CDR3, the DNA is TGCGCCAGCACGAGGACTAGCGGAGATACATTGTACCAAGAGACCCAGTACTTC.

The chain has TRBV5-4 and TRBJ2-1, with 9 nucleotides matching TRBD2. Trimming cost V 4 bases and J 5 bases; bases outside gene matches: 7. Germline V gives CDR1 SGHNT, CDR2 YYREEE (reference sequence). The length of the CDR3 is 15 residues. The CDR3 coding sequence is TGTGCCAGCAGCCAGCAAGCGGGGGGCGACAATGAGCAGTTCTTC. This translates into CASSQQAGGDNEQFF.

The rearrangement links TRBV29-1 to TRBJ1-2; 7 bases agree with TRBD1. The ends lost 3 bases at V and 8 bases at J; junction bases unmatched: 12. The germline V gene encodes CDR1 SQVTM and CDR2 ANQGSEA. This CDR3 comprises 14 residues. CDR3 residues: CSVESGQRARGYTF. CDR3 in DNA: TGCAGCGTTGAGTCGGGACAGAGGGCGAGGGGCTACACCTTC.

The chain combines TRBV7-9 with TRBJ1-1; D not resolved. This CDR3 spans 13 amino acids. Germline loops: CDR1 SEHNR, CDR2 FQNEAQ (reference sequence). V lost 3 bases, J lost 1 base, and 6 bases lay in between. For the CDR3, the DNA is TGTGCCAGCAGCTTCGAGGGGAACACTGAAGCTTTCTTT. This translates into CASSFEGNTEAFF. Full variable domain (remainder filled in from reference TRBV7-9 and TRBJ1-1): DTGVSQNPRHKITKRGQNVTFRCDPISEHNRLYWYRQTLGQGPEFLTYFQNEAQLEKSRLLSDRFSAERPKGSFSTLEIQRTEQGDSAMYLCASSFEGNTEAFFGQGTRLTVV.

This chain joins TRBV6-6 and TRBJ1-2; 7 bases are a match to TRBD1. This CDR3 spans 12 amino acids. Germline V lookup: CDR1 MNHNY, CDR2 SVGAGI (reference sequence). V trimming: 7 bases; J trimming: 8 bases; junction bases outside the gene matches: 7. The CDR3 coding sequence is TGTGCCAGCAAGCCGACAGGGTTGGGCTACACCTTC. The encoded protein is CASKPTGLGYTF.

This chain links TRBV18 with TRBJ2-7, with TRBD1 identical over 8 bases. V lost 6 bases, J lost 0 bases, and 4 bases stayed unmatched. Germline values: CDR1 KGHSH, CDR2 LQKENI. The CDR3 is made up of 14 amino acids. Here the CDR3 DNA reads TGTGCCAGCTCTCCAGGGGGCAGCTCCTACGAGCAGTACTTC. This gives the protein CASSPGGSSYEQYF.

The chain joins TRBV5-1 to TRBJ1-3; TRBD1 is a possible D gene (6 bases). Germline CDR1 SGHRS, CDR2 YFSETQ. Deletions cut 2 bases from V and 0 bases from J, with 9 bases between. CDR3 length: 15 amino acids. The CDR3 DNA reads TGCGCCAGCAGCTTTAGGGGGAGCTCTGGAAACACCATATATTTT. As protein: CASSFRGSSGNTIYF.

This clone was found a few times. This sequence joins TRBV28 and TRBJ1-1, with 8 bases lining up with TRBD1. The CDR3 sequence is 15 residues long. The ends lost 6 bases at V and 9 bases at J; junction bases unmatched: 15. Germline V gene data show CDR1 as MDHEN and CDR2 as SYDVKM. CDR3 sequence (DNA): TGTGCCAGCAGATATCCCGGGACAGGAGTCATCCAAGCTTTCTTT. Amino acid sequence: CASRYPGTGVIQAFF.

V and J are TRBV5-6 and TRBJ2-7; D is perhaps TRBD2 (5 bases). From germline, CDR1 is SGHDT and CDR2 YYEEEE. The germline V and J ends were trimmed by 4 bases and 3 bases, with 14 bases remaining between them. The CDR3 loop spans 14 amino acids. In DNA, the CDR3 is TGTGCCAGCAGCCCAAGGACGGGGTACTACGAGCAGTACTTC. It specifies CASSPRTGYYEQYF.

The CDR3 loop is CASSHPYSTETQYF. DNA of the CDR3: TGTGCCAGCAGCCACCCTTACAGCACAGAGACCCAGTACTTC. The rearrangement joins TRBV7-9 to TRBJ2-5, with no clear D. V lost 5 bases, J lost 4 bases, and 14 bases lay in between. Germline values: CDR1 SEHNR, CDR2 FQNEAQ (reference sequence). The CDR3 is 14 residues long.

The J gene is TRBJ1-4, the V gene TRBV29-1; 8 nucleotides agree with TRBD1. Looked up from germline, CDR1 is SQVTM and CDR2 is ANQGSEA. Trimming took 6 bases from V and 5 from J; bases not matched to a gene: 5. This CDR3 has 13 residues. The CDR3 loop reads CSVGWTGNEKLFF. The CDR3 nucleotides read TGCAGCGTCGGGTGGACAGGGAATGAAAAACTGTTTTTT.

V is TRBV9 and J is TRBJ2-2; D is possibly TRBD2 (6 bases). CDR3 size: 16 residues. V dropped 0 bases and J dropped 1 base, with 10 bases sitting between them. Germline V gene data show CDR1 as SGDLS and CDR2 as YYNGEE. The CDR3, as DNA: TGTGCCAGCAGCGTAGGTAGCGGTCAGAACACCGGGGAGCTGTTTTTT. Translated: CASSVGSGQNTGELFF.

The rearrangement uses TRBV7-6 and TRBJ2-3; TRBD1 agrees at 9 bases. The V segment lost 1 base and the J segment 2 bases; nucleotides outside the gene matches: 13. This CDR3 comprises 19 residues. The germline V gene encodes CDR1 SGHVS and CDR2 FNYEAQ. CDR3 sequence reads: CASSLVSTGTGRHTDTQYF. The CDR3 DNA is TGTGCCAGCAGCTTAGTCAGCACCGGGACAGGGAGACACACAGATACGCAGTATTTT.

This sequence joins TRBV5-6 and TRBJ2-7; TRBD1 might be the D (5 bases). CDR1 and CDR2 (germline): SGHDT, YYEEEE. The CDR3 has 12 amino acids. The V end was cut by 1 base, the J end by 4 bases, with 6 bases between. In DNA form, the CDR3 reads TGTGCCAGCAGCTTGCAGGGTTACGAGCAGTACTTC. This translates into CASSLQGYEQYF.